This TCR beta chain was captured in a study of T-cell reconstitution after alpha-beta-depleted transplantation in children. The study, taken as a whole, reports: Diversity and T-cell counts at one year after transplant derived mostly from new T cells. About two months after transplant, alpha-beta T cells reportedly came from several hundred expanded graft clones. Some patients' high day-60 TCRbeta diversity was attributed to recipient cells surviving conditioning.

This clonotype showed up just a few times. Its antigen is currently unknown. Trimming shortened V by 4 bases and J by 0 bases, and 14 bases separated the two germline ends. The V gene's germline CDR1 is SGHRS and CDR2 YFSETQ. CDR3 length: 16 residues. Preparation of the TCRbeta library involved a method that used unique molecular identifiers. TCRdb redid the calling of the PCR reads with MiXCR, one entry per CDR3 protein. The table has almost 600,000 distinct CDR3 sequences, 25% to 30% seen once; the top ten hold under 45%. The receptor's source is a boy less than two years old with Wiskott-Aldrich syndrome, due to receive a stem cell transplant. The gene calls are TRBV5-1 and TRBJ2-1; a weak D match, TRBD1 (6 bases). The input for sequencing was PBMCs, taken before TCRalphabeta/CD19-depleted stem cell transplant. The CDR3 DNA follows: TGCGCCAGCAGCCCGGACAGACGGATCTCCTACAATGAGCAGTTCTTC. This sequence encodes CASSPDRRISYNEQFF.